This entry lists 28 T cell receptor beta chains sequenced from one sample in a study of PD-L1 blockade in urothelial cancer. The table came from immunoSEQ multiplex PCR; TCRdb's copy has only in-frame clones and leaves some out. Among around 70,000 clones listed, roughly 84% were seen once. Documented time point: pretreatment peripheral blood. The sample in question was PBMCs, obtained around atezolizumab (anti-PD-L1) treatment. These receptor sequences come from a woman between 65 and 79 years old with urothelial cancer.

This clone appeared a few times. The CDR3 protein is CASSPPNSKSTDTQYF. The CDR3 coding sequence is TGTGCCAGCTCACCACCGAACAGCAAAAGCACAGATACGCAGTATTTT. The chain links TRBV18 to TRBJ2-3; D is undetermined. This CDR3 is built from 16 residues. The ends were cut back, 0 bases at V and 0 bases at J, with 10 bases in the middle. Germline values: CDR1 KGHSH, CDR2 LQKENI.

This chain uses TRBV5-1 with TRBJ2-3; 10 positions match TRBD2. There are 15 residues in the CDR3. The trim removed 4 bases at V and 3 bases at J, leaving 5 bases unmatched. Per the germline V gene, CDR1 is SGHRS and CDR2 is YFSETQ. The CDR3 loop reads CASSHTSGTTDTQYF. CDR3 DNA: TGCGCCAGCAGCCATACTAGCGGGACAACAGATACGCAGTATTTT.

The chain combines TRBV21-1 with TRBJ1-2; the table's D call TRBD1 went unverified against the DNA. TRBV21-1 is given as a pseudogene. There are 15 residues in the CDR3. Here the CDR3 reads CASSKARTGFYGYTF. The DNA of the CDR3 is TGTGCCAGCAGCAAAGCCCGGACAGGTTTTTATGGCTACACCTTC.

The rearrangement joins TRBV30 to TRBJ2-7; the match to TRBD1 covers 8 bases. Looked up from germline, CDR1 is GTSNPN and CDR2 is SVGIG (reference sequence). This CDR3 contains 12 residues. V was pared by 5 bases and J by 3 bases, with 3 bases of the junction left unmatched. The CDR3 here is CAWGGQGYEQYF. CDR3 nucleotide sequence: TGTGCCTGGGGAGGACAGGGCTACGAGCAGTACTTC.

The J gene is TRBJ2-7, the V gene TRBV19; 10 nucleotides match TRBD1. With 3 bases clipped from V and 2 bases from J, the junction kept 4 bases outside the gene matches. The length of the CDR3 is 15 residues. Germline V gene lookup returns CDR1 LNHDA and CDR2 SQIVND (reference sequence). CDR3 nucleotide sequence: TGTGCCAGTAGTATCGACAGGGGGCGTGCCTACGAGCAGTACTTC. It encodes CASSIDRGRAYEQYF. The entire variable domain, with the rest obtained from reference TRBV19 and TRBJ2-7, is as follows: DGGITQSPKYLFRKEGQNVTLSCEQNLNHDAMYWYRQDPGQGLRLIYYSQIVNDFQKGDIAEGYSVSREKKESFPLTVTSAQKNPTAFYLCASSIDRGRAYEQYFGPGTRLTVT.

V gene TRBV27 combines with J gene TRBJ2-1; D possibly corresponds to TRBD2 (5 bases). V was clipped by 5 bases and J by 0 bases, with 17 bases between them. The CDR3 has 17 amino acids. Germline V lookup: CDR1 MNHEY, CDR2 SMNVEV (reference sequence). The DNA of the CDR3 is TGTGCCAGCAGTCTCCCTACCGGGGAACGCTCCTACAATGAGCAGTTCTTC. Translation gives CASSLPTGERSYNEQFF.

The gene calls are TRBV25-1 and TRBJ2-2; D is uncertain. CDR1 and CDR2 (germline): MGHDK, SYGVNS. This CDR3 has 14 residues. Trimming left V 0 bases short and J 4 bases short, with 6 bases between. The DNA for the CDR3 is TGTGCCAGCAGTGAATATAGGAGCACCGGGGAGCTGTTTTTT. Translated, it gives CASSEYRSTGELFF.

The chain combines TRBV7-9 with TRBJ1-1; 7 bases line up with TRBD1. Germline-derived CDR1 and CDR2 are SEHNR and FQNEAQ (reference sequence). The CDR3 loop spans 15 amino acids. J gave up 0 bases and V 5 bases, and 6 bases lay outside the gene matches. The CDR3 is CASSPGGSVNTEAFF. CDR3 bases: TGTGCCAGCAGCCCAGGGGGGTCAGTGAACACTGAAGCTTTCTTT.

The rearrangement joins TRBV7-8 to TRBJ1-3; no definite D call. The V gene lost 7 bases and the J gene lost 0 bases, with 16 bases spanning the gap. Per germline, CDR1 SGHVS and CDR2 FQNEAQ. The CDR3 has 16 amino acids. The CDR3 loop reads CASTFAGAGSGNTIYF. Written as DNA, the CDR3 is TGTGCCAGCACCTTCGCCGGTGCGGGCTCTGGAAACACCATATATTTT.

J is TRBJ2-5 and V is TRBV11-1; tentatively, D is TRBD2 (5 bases). The CDR3 spans 16 residues. Germline CDR1 SGHAT, CDR2 FQDESV (reference sequence). V lost 1 base to trimming and J lost 1 base, with 13 bases between them. DNA of the CDR3: TGTGCCAGCAGCTTAGGGGCGTCAAGCGGCCAAGAGACCCAGTACTTC. Its protein is CASSLGASSGQETQYF. Drawing the rest from reference TRBV11-1 and TRBJ2-5, the complete variable domain is EAEVAQSPRYKITEKSQAVAFWCDPISGHATLYWYRQILGQGPELLVQFQDESVVDDSQLPKDRFSAERLKGVDSTLKIQPAELGDSAMYLCASSLGASSGQETQYFGPGTRLLVL.

The chain couples TRBV5-1 to TRBJ1-2, with a possible D match to TRBD1 (5 bases). V lost 3 bases and J lost 5, with 20 bases in between. Germline lookup yields CDR1 SGHRS and CDR2 YFSETQ. This CDR3 spans 16 amino acids. The CDR3 sequence: CASSSDMPESPYGYTF. The DNA for the CDR3 is TGCGCCAGCAGCTCGGACATGCCCGAAAGCCCTTATGGCTACACCTTC.

The rearrangement uses TRBV7-9 and TRBJ1-1; D possibly corresponds to TRBD1 (6 bases). The CDR3 has 14 amino acids. The germline V gene has CDR1 SEHNR and CDR2 FQNEAQ (reference sequence). The V end lost 3 bases, the J end lost 4 bases, and 12 bases lay between the germline ends. Here the CDR3 DNA reads TGTGCCAGCAGCTTTTCCCAGGGGCCCACTGAAGCTTTCTTT. Its translation: CASSFSQGPTEAFF.

This clone showed up just a few times. The chain links TRBV7-9 to TRBJ1-2; D may be TRBD1 (5 bases). CDR1 and CDR2 (germline): SEHNR, FQNEAQ (reference sequence). V dropped 4 bases and J dropped 2 bases, with 11 bases sitting between them. The CDR3 loop spans 14 amino acids. This CDR3 is CASSSRDTNYGYTF. In nucleotides, the CDR3 is TGTGCCAGCAGCTCCAGGGATACCAACTATGGCTACACCTTC. Full variable domain (outside the CDR3, taken from reference TRBV7-9 and TRBJ1-2): DTGVSQNPRHKITKRGQNVTFRCDPISEHNRLYWYRQTLGQGPEFLTYFQNEAQLEKSRLLSDRFSAERPKGSFSTLEIQRTEQGDSAMYLCASSSRDTNYGYTFGSGTRLTVV.

This sequence joins TRBV27 and TRBJ1-6; the match to TRBD1 covers 8 bases. Germline V gives CDR1 MNHEY, CDR2 SMNVEV (reference sequence). The CDR3 length is 15 residues. With 5 bases clipped from V and 6 bases from J, the junction kept 6 bases outside the gene matches. CDR3 DNA sequence: TGTGCCAGCAGTCCGTGGACAGGGCCTAATTCACCCCTCCACTTT. It codes for CASSPWTGPNSPLHF.

The DNA of the CDR3 is TGTGCCAGCAGTTTAGTAGACCAGGGGATACTAAACACCGGGGAGCTGTTTTTT. Encoded protein: CASSLVDQGILNTGELFF. The V and J genes are TRBV28 and TRBJ2-2, with a tentative D call TRBD1 (6 bases). Germline CDR1 reads MDHEN; CDR2 reads SYDVKM. This CDR3 has 18 amino acids. The V gene lost 2 bases and the J gene lost 2 bases, with 18 bases spanning the gap.

The chain has TRBV18 and TRBJ1-1; TRBD1 aligns across 8 bases. The CDR3 length is 17 residues. Germline lookup yields CDR1 KGHSH and CDR2 LQKENI. J lost 1 base, V lost 3 bases, and 10 bases had no gene match. In nucleotides, the CDR3 is TGTGCCAGCTCACCTAGGACAGGGTTAGAGGCGAACACTGAAGCTTTCTTT. This translates into CASSPRTGLEANTEAFF.

The chain carries TRBV29-1 and TRBJ1-2, with 7 bases that match TRBD1. The CDR3 totals 13 residues. Looked up from germline, CDR1 is SQVTM and CDR2 is ANQGSEA. J gave up 2 bases and V 5 bases, and 5 bases lay outside the gene matches. This CDR3 is CSVNRGTNYGYTF. The CDR3 DNA reads as TGCAGCGTTAACAGGGGAACCAACTATGGCTACACCTTC.

Note on this clone: Other DNA sequences in the same sample also yield this CDR3. V gene TRBV5-1 combines with J gene TRBJ1-5; TRBD1 is a possible D gene (5 bases). Germline CDR1 reads SGHRS; CDR2 reads YFSETQ. This CDR3 has 15 residues. Trimming left V 0 bases short and J 3 bases short, with 10 bases between. The CDR3 spells CASSLAGGVNQPQHF. The CDR3 DNA follows: TGCGCCAGCAGCTTGGCCGGAGGGGTCAATCAGCCCCAGCATTTT.

The rearrangement joins TRBV27 to TRBJ1-2; 10 nucleotides agree with TRBD1. The CDR3 covers 15 residues. The V segment lost 2 bases and the J segment 4 bases; nucleotides outside the gene matches: 4. Germline V lookup: CDR1 MNHEY, CDR2 SMNVEV (reference sequence). The CDR3 DNA follows: TGTGCCAGCAGTTTACTGGGACAGGGGCTCTATGGCTACACCTTC. Amino acid sequence: CASSLLGQGLYGYTF.

The chain is built from TRBV19 and TRBJ1-1; D is possibly TRBD1 (5 bases). Germline-derived CDR1 and CDR2 are LNHDA and SQIVND (reference sequence). The length of the CDR3 is 14 residues. Trimming cost V 3 bases and J 5 bases, with 13 bases left between them. The CDR3 sequence: CASSMGRDGTEAFF. In nucleotides, the CDR3 is TGTGCCAGTAGTATGGGCAGGGATGGAACTGAAGCTTTCTTT. Full variable domain (missing parts from reference TRBV19 and TRBJ1-1): DGGITQSPKYLFRKEGQNVTLSCEQNLNHDAMYWYRQDPGQGLRLIYYSQIVNDFQKGDIAEGYSVSREKKESFPLTVTSAQKNPTAFYLCASSMGRDGTEAFFGQGTRLTVV.

The chain carries TRBV6-1 and TRBJ2-1; 8 nucleotides align to TRBD1. Unmatched junction bases numbered 12, after V lost 4 bases and J lost 4 bases. This CDR3 has 17 amino acids. Germline assignment: CDR1 MNHNS and CDR2 SASEGT. DNA for the CDR3: TGTGCCAGCAGTGGACAGGGGACCATCAACCCATACAATGAGCAGTTCTTC. Translation: CASSGQGTINPYNEQFF.

A single count supports this clone. The chain links TRBV5-5 to TRBJ2-7, with a weak D call TRBD1 (6 bases). Germline V gene data show CDR1 as SGHKS and CDR2 as YYEKEE (reference sequence). The CDR3 runs to 15 residues. V was pared by 4 bases and J by 1 base, with 15 bases between. CDR3 sequence: CASSLGAGPSYEQYF. CDR3 DNA: TGTGCCAGCAGCCTGGGGGCAGGTCCGTCCTACGAGCAGTACTTC.

The table lists this clone with a count of one. The chain combines TRBV5-1 with TRBJ1-1; weak D call: TRBD1 (6 bases). The CDR3 covers 14 residues. Germline CDR1 is SGHRS and CDR2 is YFSETQ. V was shortened by 4 bases and J by 2 bases, with 12 bases between the two germline ends. The DNA of the CDR3 is TGCGCCAGCAGCCGGGGACATACTAACACTGAAGCTTTCTTT. It specifies CASSRGHTNTEAFF.

This chain connects TRBV18 to TRBJ1-4; 7 nucleotides agree with TRBD1. The germline CDR1 and CDR2 sequences are KGHSH and LQKENI. This CDR3 has 14 amino acids. V lost 3 bases, J lost 6 bases, and 4 bases stayed unmatched. The CDR3 DNA reads TGTGCCAGCTCACCGGACAGGAGGGATGAAAAACTGTTTTTT. As protein: CASSPDRRDEKLFF.

The V gene is TRBV28, the J gene TRBJ2-1; TRBD1 matches 7 bases. This CDR3 is 15 amino acids long. In germline, CDR1 is MDHEN, CDR2 SYDVKM. V lost 2 bases, J lost 7 bases, and 8 bases stayed unmatched. In nucleotides, the CDR3 is TGTGCCAGCAGTTTAAGTGGGACAGAAAAAAATGAGCAGTTCTTC. This gives the protein CASSLSGTEKNEQFF.

J is TRBJ2-7 and V is TRBV5-6; perhaps TRBD2 as D (5 bases). The length of the CDR3 is 15 residues. Germline-derived CDR1 and CDR2 are SGHDT and YYEEEE. With 0 bases removed from V and 4 bases from J, the gap between germline ends came to 14 bases. The CDR3, as DNA: TGTGCCAGCAGCTTGGGGCCGAGCGGAGAGTACGAGCAGTACTTC. Its protein product is CASSLGPSGEYEQYF.

The chain is built from TRBV9 and TRBJ2-2, with D tentatively TRBD1 (6 bases). The CDR3 is 14 residues long. V shed 0 bases and J shed 4 bases, with 7 bases lying between them. Germline V gives CDR1 SGDLS, CDR2 YYNGEE. The CDR3 DNA follows: TGTGCCAGCAGCGTAGGGACAGTCACCGGGGAGCTGTTTTTT. The encoded protein is CASSVGTVTGELFF.

This clone was counted a single time. This chain connects TRBV10-3 to TRBJ2-7; 8 positions match TRBD1. This CDR3 contains 13 residues. Trimming at V came to 6 bases and at J to 4 bases, leaving 5 bases not matched to a gene. Germline V gene data show CDR1 as ENHRY and CDR2 as SYGVKD. The CDR3 DNA reads TGTGCCATCAGCCCTACAGGGGGGTACGAGCAGTACTTC. Translating it yields CAISPTGGYEQYF.